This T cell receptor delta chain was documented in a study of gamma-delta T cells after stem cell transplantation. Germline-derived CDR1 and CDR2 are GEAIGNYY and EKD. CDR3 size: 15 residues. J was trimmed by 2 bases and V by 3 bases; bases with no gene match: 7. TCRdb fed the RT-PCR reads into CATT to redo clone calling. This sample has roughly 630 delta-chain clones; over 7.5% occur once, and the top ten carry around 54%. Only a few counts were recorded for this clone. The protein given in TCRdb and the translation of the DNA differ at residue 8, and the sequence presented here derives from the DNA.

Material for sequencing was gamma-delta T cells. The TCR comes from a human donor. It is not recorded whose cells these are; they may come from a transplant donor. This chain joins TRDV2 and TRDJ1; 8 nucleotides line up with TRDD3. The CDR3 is CACDSLGGSTDKLIF. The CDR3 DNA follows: TGTGCCTGTGACTCACTGGGGGGCTCGACCGATAAACTCATCTTT.